The entry below describes one T cell receptor (beta chain). Its antigen is unknown. No base qualities exist here, and no much larger clone lies one base off it. This entry comes from a study of cytomegalovirus exposure and HLA in healthy donors (dated by TCRdb to about 2017). For the wider study: In an earlier analysis of 450 to 750 of the donors, roughly 300 Gb of sequence data and 120 million or so unique TCR beta sequences from about 179 million T cells were reported. A later genetic analysis used genome-wide SNP genotypes for about three fifths of the 666 donors, treating that subset as a discovery cohort. Besides the first cohort of more than 650 subjects, a separate validation cohort made up of over 95 different subjects was used. Using immunosequencing, the study profiled T cell repertoires from some 670 subjects and related those repertoires to cytomegalovirus serostatus. An early release that covered approximately 600 HLA-typed donors contained 250 to 350 gigabases of sequencing data and 65 million to 100 million unique TCR sequences. Of the roughly 390 genotyped donors, 65% to 90% fell in the genetic ancestry cluster associated with self-reported Caucasian donors. Across 300 to 500 genotyped donors of the cohort, an average of approximately 220,000 unique TCR beta nucleotide sequences per donor were sequenced, and 15% to 20% of those sequences were non-productive. The number of donors typed differed by locus, with roughly 620-630 for A, B, C, DRB1 and DQB1, approximately 500 for DQA1, about 610 for DPA1, and under 490 for DPB1. In the later analysis, no new phenotypic data were used to find candidate immune exposures; instead, reliance was placed on TCR beta sequences and their occurrence across donors. To study patterns of TCR occurrence, a later analysis re-analyzed previously published TCR beta repertoires from around 670 donors and added high-resolution HLA genotyping. About five DR-DQ haplotypes were treated as single units for association and clustering because of strong linkage in the cohort. High-throughput TCR immunosequencing, statistical association of individual TCRs with disease status, and machine learning were combined to predict cytomegalovirus infection status. HLA typing included class I and class II loci at four-digit resolution. Donor age, sex, ethnicity and CMV serostatus were compiled together with the repertoire data. The study aimed to test whether cataloging public T cell receptors could reveal signatures of past pathogen exposure. In an earlier analysis of 587 of the donors, high-throughput TCR beta sequencing was used to judge whether each TCR beta V gene segment behaved as functional or pseudogenic. All discovery cohort repertoires had been generated using a single sequencing platform. The full study reports these points: In vitro tests confirmed that a few of the cytomegalovirus-associated TCR beta chains recognize cytomegalovirus antigens. The 87-base-pair reads could not distinguish some IMGT-functional V segments, including TRBV6-2 and TRBV6-3, so those segments were excluded. Linkage disequilibrium might explain the correlated functional status among segregating V segments, but an unknown experimental factor could not be excluded. Only TCR beta chains were sequenced in this cohort, and the absence of alpha or paired-chain data limited detectable features. A cluster of highly shared sequence variants was judged likely to be a technical artifact of the sequencing pipeline. The presence/absence analyses assumed that sequencing depth was roughly uniform across donors, and that assumption may not be true. An association between a missense DCLRE1C variant and V-gene and J-gene trimming of TCR beta chains was found in a later genetic analysis and replicated in an independent cohort. In both the original and validation cohorts, the classifier was reported to diagnose cytomegalovirus status with high specificity and sensitivity. CMV serostatus was the only immune exposure information available for the cohort. In the study, around 160 TCR beta chains were listed as associated with cytomegalovirus. At a false discovery rate of 0.05, a later analysis linked some 17,000 TCR beta sequences to specific HLA alleles. According to a later analysis, most CMV-associated TCR beta chains appeared to be HLA-restricted, and the HLA associations seemed to be driven largely by CMV exposure. Several of the top co-occurrence clusters appeared to be linked to parvovirus B19, influenza, CMV and Epstein-Barr virus, according to a later analysis. In a later analysis, HLA-associated TCR beta chains were found to be more clonally expanded and to have lower generation probabilities than equally common non-associated chains. In a later analysis, the rate of TCR association differed among HLA loci, with DRB1 alleles having the most associated TCRs and HLA-C alleles having the fewest. According to the authors, the approach could potentially be generalized to other disease states and immunological phenotypes. A further reported finding was that TCR beta sequences accurately predicted the HLA-A and HLA-B alleles for most subjects in the first cohort. HLA typing was unavailable for some donors at each locus, so association tests used only the typed subset. A later genetic analysis reported fewer N-insertions in productive TCRs among donors in an Asian-associated ancestry cluster than the 666-donor mean. In an earlier analysis of 587 of the donors, most TCR beta V segments appeared in productive rearrangements about 87% or about 30% of the time, broadly matching IMGT annotations. Across donors, most TCR sequences were observed very rarely, whereas some public TCRs were present in many individuals. The earlier analysis of approximately 590 of the donors excluded seventeen rarely observed V segments, including chromosome 9 orphons, because counts were too low. Assigning TCR associations to individual alleles was difficult when HLA alleles, especially DR and DQ, strongly co-occurred.

In total, approximately 700 healthy bone marrow donors made up the cohort. All cohort members were sampled while nominally healthy, although unrecorded immune exposures were likely present. The donor tested CMV seropositive and was one of the 289 seropositive cohort members. A peripheral blood sample was collected from each donor, and TCR beta sequencing was performed on peripheral blood mononuclear cells. Genomic DNA extraction from the blood cell samples was performed with the Qiagen DNeasy Blood Extraction Kit. Library prep was done by the immunoSEQ multiplex PCR assay. For the multiplex PCR, a mixture combining 60 forward primers for TCR Vbeta segments and 13 reverse primers for TCR Jbeta segments was used. The CDR3 region of rearranged TCR beta genes was amplified from genomic DNA with a multiplex PCR assay. Amplified TCR beta libraries were sequenced as 87-base-pair reads on the Illumina HiSeq System. On the study's bioinformatics: A later analysis tallied roughly 78 million unique TCR beta chains across the 700 or so repertoires, and about 10 million of those chains were shared by two or more donors. A nearest-neighbor algorithm error-corrected the raw reads and collapsed the reads into unique sequences, merging closely related sequences to remove PCR and sequencing errors. To assign V, D and J gene segments, CDR3 sequences were aligned to IMGT reference sequences. For a sequence to be retained, a match of at least six nucleotides was required to both a V gene segment and a J gene segment. Rearrangements were classified as productive when the CDR3 lacked stop codons and remained in frame with V and J, and all other rearrangements were classified as non-productive. CDR3 was defined by IMGT convention, running from the second conserved V-encoded cysteine to the conserved J-encoded phenylalanine. The earlier analysis of 500 to 750 of the donors excluded any sequence lacking an unambiguous match to a single V gene segment. In an earlier analysis of approximately 560 of the donors, a V segment was called functional when productive rearrangements were above 56.7%, and segregating when the standard deviation between donors exceeded 5%. A statistical classification framework was built to diagnose cytomegalovirus status from the catalog of TCR beta chain sequences. In a later analysis, TCR nucleotide sequences were compared against IMGT/GENE-DB human TR gene sequences so that V and J genes could be assigned. A later analysis assigned CDR3 sequences and most-parsimonious VDJ recombination scenarios with the TCRdist pipeline. In a later analysis, each TCR beta chain was defined by its CDR3 amino acid sequence together with its V-gene family, and reads lacking a unique V-gene family were excluded. As a way to deal with suspected cross-contamination and a sequencing artifact, a later analysis dropped roughly 620 nucleotide sequences that were highly shared and had low generation probability. In a later analysis, a clonal expansion index was calculated for each public chain from normalized within-repertoire ranks of inferred template counts. In a later analysis, generation probabilities were computed using a VDJ recombination model fitted to out-of-frame rearrangements, and the results were checked against IGoR. In a later analysis, hypergeometric tests were used to score TCR-TCR, TCR-HLA and TCR-CMV co-occurrence, with a repertoire-size bias correction applied to TCR pairs. In a later analysis, false discovery rates were estimated by permuting HLA or CMV assignments 20 times. In a later analysis, co-occurring TCRs were grouped using DBSCAN, and TCRdist sequence similarity was added for clustering within HLA-allele-positive subsets. Co-occurrence clustering excluded repertoires with fewer than 30,000 or more than 120,000 public chains, plus five with anomalous nucleotide sharing. As stored in TCRdb, this immuneACCESS dataset retains in-frame rearrangements with V and J assigned. A fraction of the clones does not appear; measured against another copy, unresolved V genes explain less than half of the discrepancy, and the remainder lacks a known reason. V and J calls and clone size are given by that table; D and trimming were obtained from the DNA. Recorded for this sample are over 150,000 clones; just under 80% of them occurred a single time. Of the sample, 1% falls within the top ten clones.

Relative to germline, V is 2 bases shorter and J is 8 bases shorter, with 15 bases between their ends. Sequences SNHLY (CDR1) and FYNNEI (CDR2) are obtained from the germline V gene. Taken from cysteine to phenylalanine, the CDR3 has 14 residues. The kept DNA is CDR3 alone, 42 bases in frame from the first base. The receptor was derived from a woman in her fifties or sixties in good health and CMV-seropositive. Sample: PBMCs. The chain is assembled from TRBV2 and TRBJ1-2; the D region possibly corresponds to TRBD1 (5 bases align). The CDR3 protein sequence reads: CASSESGDPMGYTF. The nucleotides are TGTGCCAGCAGTGAAAGCGGGGACCCGATGGGCTACACCTTC.